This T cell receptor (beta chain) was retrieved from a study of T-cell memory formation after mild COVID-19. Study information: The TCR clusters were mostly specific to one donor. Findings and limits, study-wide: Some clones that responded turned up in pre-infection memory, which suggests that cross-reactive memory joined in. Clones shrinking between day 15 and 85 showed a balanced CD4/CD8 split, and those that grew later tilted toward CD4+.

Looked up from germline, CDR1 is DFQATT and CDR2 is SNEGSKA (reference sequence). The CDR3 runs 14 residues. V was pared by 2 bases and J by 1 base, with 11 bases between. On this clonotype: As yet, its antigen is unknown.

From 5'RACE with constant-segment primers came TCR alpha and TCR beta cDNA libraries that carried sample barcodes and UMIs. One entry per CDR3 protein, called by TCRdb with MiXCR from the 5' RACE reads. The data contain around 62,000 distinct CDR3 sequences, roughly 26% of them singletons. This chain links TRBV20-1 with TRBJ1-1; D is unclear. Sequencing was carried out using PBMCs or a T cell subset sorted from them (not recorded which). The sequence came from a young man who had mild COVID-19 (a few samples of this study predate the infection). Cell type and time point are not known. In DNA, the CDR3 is TGCAGTGCTAGATCTTTCACTTCGAACACTGAAGCTTTCTTT. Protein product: CSARSFTSNTEAFF.